Listed here are 20 T cell receptor beta chains from one sample, sequenced in a study of T cells after yellow fever vaccination. Each CDR3 protein gets one entry after TCRdb re-called the 5' RACE reads with MiXCR. The table shows fewer than 500,000 distinct CDR3 sequences, with roughly a sixth occurring only once. This specimen consisted of PBMCs, obtained before the yellow fever booster vaccination. These receptors came from a man younger than 35 who received the YFV17D yellow fever vaccine.

This clonotype was counted many times. V usage is TRBV20-1 and J usage is TRBJ2-7; 8 bases line up with TRBD1. CDR1 and CDR2 from the germline V gene are DFQATT and SNEGSKA (reference sequence). The CDR3 contains 16 residues. The V gene end was trimmed by 6 bases and the J gene end by 2 bases; junction bases not matched to a gene: 15. The CDR3 coding sequence is TGCAGTGCCCCGACACCCGGGACAGGTCTTACCTACGAGCAGTACTTC. This sequence encodes CSAPTPGTGLTYEQYF.

This clonotype has more than one count but fewer than ten. V and J are TRBV7-2 and TRBJ2-5; D unresolved. V lost 4 bases and J 0 bases, leaving 6 bases between the germline ends. The germline CDR1 and CDR2 sequences are SGHTA and FQGNSA. The CDR3 runs 13 residues. CDR3 bases: TGTGCCAGCAGCTCCCGCCACCAAGAGACCCAGTACTTC. Protein sequence: CASSSRHQETQYF.

The chain employs TRBV4-2 and TRBJ2-3; weak D call: TRBD2 (6 bases). The CDR3 is made up of 16 amino acids. V was trimmed by 0 bases and J by 0 bases, leaving 10 bases between them. From germline, CDR1 is LGHNA and CDR2 YNFKEQ. Here the CDR3 reads CASSQDRSGSTDTQYF. The CDR3 coding sequence is TGTGCCAGCAGCCAAGATCGTAGCGGAAGCACAGATACGCAGTATTTT.

V and J are TRBV15 and TRBJ1-5, with unresolved D. V was pared by 9 bases and J by 4 bases, with 10 bases between. The CDR3 covers 12 residues. The germline V gene has CDR1 LNHNV and CDR2 YYDKDF (reference sequence). This chain's CDR3 is CATNTGNQPQHF. In DNA, the CDR3 is TGTGCCACAAACACTGGTAATCAGCCCCAGCATTTT.

Ten or more counts support this clonotype. The gene calls are TRBV20-1 and TRBJ1-1; D is possibly TRBD1 (5 bases). This CDR3 has 15 amino acids. The V and J ends lost 3 bases and 4 bases respectively, with 18 bases between them. The V gene's germline CDR1 is DFQATT and CDR2 SNEGSKA (reference sequence). The CDR3 sequence is CSASQGGALGTEAFF. CDR3 in DNA: TGCAGTGCTAGCCAGGGTGGGGCCTTGGGCACTGAAGCTTTCTTT.

In its sample, this clonotype was seen a few times. The chain links TRBV6-5 to TRBJ1-2, with unresolved D. Germline V gives CDR1 MNHEY, CDR2 SVGAGI. The CDR3 runs 16 residues. Deletions cut 5 bases from V and 4 bases from J, with 20 bases between. In DNA form, the CDR3 reads TGTGCCAGCAGTCTAGGACCTCAGGACGGAAGCTATGGCTACACCTTC. It translates to CASSLGPQDGSYGYTF.

The chain employs TRBV5-4 and TRBJ2-1, with D possibly being TRBD1 (6 bases). This CDR3 region has 16 residues. The germline V gene encodes CDR1 SGHNT and CDR2 YYREEE (reference sequence). Trimming left V 0 bases short and J 0 bases short, with 10 bases between. In DNA form, the CDR3 reads TGTGCCAGCAGCTTGGCCTTGGGGGCCTCCTACAATGAGCAGTTCTTC. Translation: CASSLALGASYNEQFF.

This clonotype was picked up a small number of times. The J gene is TRBJ1-5, the V gene TRBV12-3 or TRBV12-4; D is ambiguous. V dropped 5 bases and J dropped 3 bases, with 11 bases sitting between them. This CDR3 is 14 amino acids long. The DNA for the CDR3 is TGTGCCAGCAGTCAGATGGGAGTCAATCAGCCCCAGCATTTT. This gives the protein CASSQMGVNQPQHF.

The V gene is TRBV5-1, the J gene TRBJ1-1; 8 bases align to TRBD1. This CDR3 is built from 15 residues. Trimming removed 1 base from V and 5 bases from J; junction bases left unmatched: 7. Germline CDR1 reads SGHRS; CDR2 reads YFSETQ. DNA for the CDR3: TGCGCCAGCAGCTTGATGGACAGGGTTTTGACTGAAGCTTTCTTT. It translates to CASSLMDRVLTEAFF.

This clonotype has more than one count but fewer than ten. The CDR3 region is CASRRLAGGLYTQYF. The DNA for the CDR3 is TGTGCCAGCAGACGACTAGCGGGGGGTCTATATACGCAGTATTTT. This chain uses TRBV6-6 with TRBJ2-3; 13 bases line up with TRBD2. CDR1 is MNHNY and CDR2 is SVGAGI in the germline V gene (reference sequence). This CDR3 has 15 amino acids. The junction had 7 bases not matched to a gene; V was cut back by 6 bases and J by 7 bases.

This clonotype has only a few counts. The chain's CDR3 is CASSKPEAETQYF. CDR3 bases: TGTGCCAGCAGCAAGCCCGAAGCTGAGACCCAGTACTTC. The gene calls are TRBV7-9 and TRBJ2-5; D remains unclear. The V and J ends lost 5 bases and 5 bases respectively, with 12 bases between them. The CDR3 spans 13 residues. In germline, CDR1 is SEHNR, CDR2 FQNEAQ (reference sequence).

The chain carries TRBV20-1 and TRBJ2-3; D may correspond to TRBD1 or TRBD2 (5 bases each). V lost 5 bases to trimming and J lost 4 bases, with 16 bases between them. From germline, CDR1 is DFQATT and CDR2 SNEGSKA (reference sequence). The CDR3 covers 14 residues. The CDR3 coding sequence is TGCAGTGCTGAGCCCGGGGCCCGATCAGATACGCAGTATTTT. This sequence encodes CSAEPGARSDTQYF.

This rearrangement joins TRBV7-9 to TRBJ2-3; TRBD1 might be the D (7 bases). V was cut by 5 bases and J by 4 bases, with 19 bases left in between. CDR1 and CDR2 (germline): SEHNR, FQNEAQ (reference sequence). There are 16 residues in the CDR3. The chain's CDR3 is CASSQAGGGPPDTQYF. As DNA, the CDR3 is TGTGCCAGCAGCCAAGCCGGAGGGGGCCCCCCAGATACGCAGTATTTT. Based on the CDR3 plus reference TRBV7-9 and TRBJ2-3, the full variable domain is DTGVSQNPRHKITKRGQNVTFRCDPISEHNRLYWYRQTLGQGPEFLTYFQNEAQLEKSRLLSDRFSAERPKGSFSTLEIQRTEQGDSAMYLCASSQAGGGPPDTQYFGPGTRLTVL.

This clonotype was detected a few times. V and J are TRBV10-2 and TRBJ2-2; TRBD2 might be the D (6 bases). Trimming left V 2 bases short and J 13 bases short, with 11 bases between. The CDR3 totals 12 residues. Germline CDR1 WSHSY, CDR2 SAAADI. The chain's CDR3 is CASSEMGGGLFF. The CDR3 coding sequence is TGCGCCAGCAGTGAGATGGGGGGAGGGCTGTTTTTT.

The rearrangement joins TRBV28 to TRBJ2-2; 7 bases agree with TRBD2. J lost 6 bases, V lost 8 bases, and 3 bases had no gene match. In germline, CDR1 is MDHEN, CDR2 SYDVKM. This CDR3 is 12 amino acids long. The CDR3 loop reads CASGGGAGELFF. The CDR3 bases are TGTGCCAGCGGGGGGGGTGCCGGGGAGCTGTTTTTT. Looking up the rest from reference TRBV28 and TRBJ2-2 gives the full variable domain: DVKVTQSSRYLVKRTGEKVFLECVQDMDHENMFWYRQDPGLGLRLIYFSYDVKMKEKGDIPEGYSVSREKKERFSLILESASTNQTSMYLCASGGGAGELFFGEGSRLTVL.

The chain joins TRBV7-9 to TRBJ1-1; D perhaps matches TRBD1 (5 bases). Trimming took off 5 bases at V and 1 base at J, with 14 bases between the two ends. Germline CDR1 SEHNR, CDR2 FQNEAQ (reference sequence). The CDR3 is made up of 15 amino acids. The CDR3 region has the DNA TGTGCCAGCAGCCAAAGGTTTGGGGGGAACACTGAAGCTTTCTTT. Protein: CASSQRFGGNTEAFF.

The V and J genes are TRBV4-3 and TRBJ2-2, with 8 nucleotides matching TRBD2. CDR3 length: 17 residues. With 1 base clipped from V and 4 bases from J, the junction kept 8 bases outside the gene matches. The V gene's germline CDR1 is LGHNA and CDR2 YSLEER. In DNA, the CDR3 is TGCGCCAGCAGCCAAGGGGTTTGGCGGGGGGCCACCGGGGAGCTGTTTTTT. Translating gives CASSQGVWRGATGELFF.

The table lists this clonotype with a few counts. The chain employs TRBV11-2 and TRBJ2-1; 9 nucleotides agree with TRBD2. The CDR3 sequence is 16 residues long. CDR1 and CDR2 from the germline V gene are SGHAT and FQNNGV. Losses at the gene ends were 5 bases for V and 1 base for J; bases not matched to a gene: 6. CDR3 nucleotide sequence: TGTGCCAGCAGCCGTAGCGGGGGTCGATCCTACAATGAGCAGTTCTTC. Encoded protein: CASSRSGGRSYNEQFF.

This clonotype was found once. The V and J genes are TRBV5-1 and TRBJ1-3; D ambiguous. Trimming took 3 bases from V and 4 from J, leaving 14 bases between them. This CDR3 has 15 amino acids. The germline gives CDR1 SGHRS, CDR2 YFSETQ. The CDR3 is CASSSTDPPGNTIYF. The CDR3 DNA sequence: TGCGCCAGCAGCTCAACGGACCCACCGGGAAACACCATATATTTT.

V is TRBV19 and J is TRBJ2-2, with D perhaps matching TRBD1 (6 bases). The CDR3 has 14 amino acids. The V end lost 3 bases, the J end lost 4 bases, and 9 bases lay between the germline ends. Germline V CDR1 and CDR2: LNHDA, SQIVND (reference sequence). The CDR3 sequence: CASSIGQSTGELFF. CDR3 sequence (DNA): TGTGCCAGTAGTATTGGACAGTCCACCGGGGAGCTGTTTTTT.